This T cell receptor beta chain was captured in a study of blood T cell dynamics during melanoma immunotherapy. A fixed DNA input of roughly 0.35 ug was used per bulk PBMC sample. The protocol was immunoSEQ multiplex PCR, while the TCRdb copy is restricted to in-frame clones and leaves out a portion. This sample yields 15,000 to 20,000 clones, of which just over 90% are seen a single time; 1.5% to 2% belongs to the top ten. Time point in this sample: pre-treatment baseline. Blood was drawn before treatment and at week 3 after checkpoint blockade. At 12 weeks after first infusion, RECIST 1.1 defined response for most patients. This CDR3 region has 15 residues. J was trimmed by 6 bases and V by 4 bases; bases with no gene match: 7. Germline CDR1 LNHDA, CDR2 SQIVND (reference sequence).

This TCR was recovered from a human donor with melanoma. The input for sequencing was blood, taken from a patient treated with checkpoint blockade. The gene calls are TRBV19 and TRBJ2-3, with 10 bases matching TRBD2. CDR3 sequence (DNA): TGTGCCAGTAGTAGGTCTAGCGGGAGATTTGATACGCAGTATTTT. Protein product: CASSRSSGRFDTQYF. Drawing the rest from reference TRBV19 and TRBJ2-3, the complete variable domain is DGGITQSPKYLFRKEGQNVTLSCEQNLNHDAMYWYRQDPGQGLRLIYYSQIVNDFQKGDIAEGYSVSREKKESFPLTVTSAQKNPTAFYLCASSRSSGRFDTQYFGPGTRLTVL.